The 27 T cell receptor beta chains reported below all come from one sample, sequenced in a study of beta chain features in type 1 diabetes. The isolated RNA, all of it, was reverse transcribed, so expressed TCRB transcripts were what got sequenced. Sequencing was performed with immunoSEQ multiplex PCR; in TCRdb, only in-frame clones are kept and a portion is missing. Among 450,000 to 600,000 clones, approximately 31% were seen once, and the ten largest hold roughly 0.06%. Sequences were obtained from naive CD4+ T cells from blood. The receptors were gathered from a man younger than 35 in good health.

This clone was found a few times. The V call is TRBV18, the J call TRBJ2-7; 9 nucleotides align to TRBD1. Per germline, CDR1 KGHSH and CDR2 LQKENI. V was clipped by 3 bases and J by 5 bases; unmatched bases: 2. CDR3 length equals 13 residues. The CDR3 nucleotides read TGTGCCAGCTCACCGGACAGGGGAAACGAGCAGTACTTC. Its translation is CASSPDRGNEQYF.

This clone has only a few counts. The chain uses TRBV30 and TRBJ2-7; D perhaps matches TRBD1 (6 bases). Per germline, CDR1 GTSNPN and CDR2 SVGIG (reference sequence). This CDR3 is 15 amino acids long. Trimming shortened V by 0 bases and J by 2 bases, and 14 bases separated the two germline ends. In DNA form, the CDR3 reads TGTGCCTGGAGTGTAAAGAGACAGGAGGCCTACGAGCAGTACTTC. Translated, it gives CAWSVKRQEAYEQYF.

The chain uses TRBV4-3 and TRBJ2-7; 11 bases are a match to TRBD2. In germline, CDR1 is LGHNA, CDR2 YSLEER. The CDR3 totals 15 residues. J gave up 9 bases and V 4 bases, and 11 bases lay outside the gene matches. The CDR3 sequence is CASSPGVAGGPRQYF. In DNA, the CDR3 is TGCGCCAGCAGCCCCGGGGTAGCGGGAGGGCCTCGGCAGTACTTC.

The chain couples TRBV6-6 to TRBJ2-7; possibly TRBD2 for D (6 bases). The CDR3 loop spans 14 amino acids. CDR1 and CDR2 from the germline V gene are MNHNY and SVGAGI (reference sequence). Between the trimmed V and J ends, which lost 4 bases and 4 bases, there was a span of 14 bases. The CDR3 nucleotides read TGTGCCAGCAGTTCCGGGACTGGTCGATACGAGCAGTACTTC. Its protein product is CASSSGTGRYEQYF.

This clone was seen a few times. This chain connects TRBV2 to TRBJ2-7, with D uncertain. The V and J ends lost 6 bases and 9 bases respectively, with 12 bases between them. Germline CDR1 SNHLY, CDR2 FYNNEI. This CDR3 region has 11 residues. The CDR3 bases are TGTGCCAGCAGCCTCGGACGGGTGCAGTACTTC. It encodes CASSLGRVQYF.

This chain links TRBV11-2 with TRBJ2-5, with 10 bases lining up with TRBD2. CDR1 and CDR2 from the germline V gene are SGHAT and FQNNGV. Trimming removed 5 bases from V and 5 bases from J; junction bases left unmatched: 5. The CDR3 consists of 14 residues. The DNA for the CDR3 is TGTGCCAGCAGCGTGACTAGCGGGTTTGAGACCCAGTACTTC. It codes for CASSVTSGFETQYF.

The chain carries TRBV20-1 and TRBJ1-2; D unclear. The germline V gene encodes CDR1 DFQATT and CDR2 SNEGSKA (reference sequence). This CDR3 region has 11 residues. V shed 4 bases and J shed 1 base, with 4 bases lying between them. CDR3 amino acids: CSANLNYGYTF. CDR3 DNA sequence: TGCAGTGCTAACCTTAACTATGGCTACACCTTC.

There are a few counts of this clone. V gene TRBV9 combines with J gene TRBJ1-2, with 10 bases that match TRBD1. Trimming at V came to 3 bases and at J to 5 bases, leaving 4 bases not matched to a gene. The CDR3 consists of 14 residues. Germline V gene lookup returns CDR1 SGDLS and CDR2 YYNGEE. In DNA, the CDR3 is TGTGCCAGCAGCGGCCCGGACAGGGGGTATGGCTACACCTTC. Protein: CASSGPDRGYGYTF.

This clone was seen a few times. The CDR3 sequence is CASSQLEETQYF. The CDR3 DNA follows: TGTGCCAGCAGCCAACTCGAGGAGACCCAGTACTTC. This rearrangement joins TRBV7-9 to TRBJ2-5; D not resolved. CDR1 and CDR2 (germline): SEHNR, FQNEAQ (reference sequence). This CDR3 comprises 12 residues. Trimming stripped 5 bases from V and 5 bases from J, with 9 bases between.

The J gene is TRBJ2-7, the V gene TRBV5-1, with 7 bases fitting TRBD1. Germline trimming cut 2 bases from V and 9 bases from J; bases unmatched to any gene: 8. Germline CDR1 and CDR2: SGHRS and YFSETQ. The length of the CDR3 is 13 residues. The CDR3 reads CASSFSGQVVQYF. The CDR3 coding sequence is TGCGCCAGCAGCTTCTCCGGACAGGTGGTGCAGTACTTC.

The rearrangement links TRBV29-1 to TRBJ2-7; maybe TRBD2 (6 bases). The V gene's germline CDR1 is SQVTM and CDR2 ANQGSEA. The V end lost 8 bases, the J end lost 10 bases, and 21 bases lay between the germline ends. This CDR3 region has 12 residues. The CDR3: CSFLGGASVQYF. CDR3 nucleotides: TGCAGCTTTTTAGGAGGGGCTTCCGTCCAGTACTTC.

This clone has only a few counts. This chain links TRBV15 with TRBJ2-2; 9 bases fit TRBD1. The CDR3 sequence is 15 residues long. Germline V gene data show CDR1 as LNHNV and CDR2 as YYDKDF (reference sequence). V lost 10 bases to trimming and J lost 4 bases; unmatched junction nucleotides: 10. The CDR3 here is CAIRKGQGSTGELFF. For the CDR3, the DNA is TGTGCCATCCGAAAGGGACAGGGTTCCACCGGGGAGCTGTTTTTT.

The chain recombines TRBV30 with TRBJ2-5; either TRBD1 or TRBD2 may supply D (5 bases each). The CDR3 spans 13 residues. Germline CDR1 is GTSNPN and CDR2 is SVGIG (reference sequence). Trimming took off 3 bases at V and 9 bases at J, with 17 bases between the two ends. Here the CDR3 reads CAWRGPLMGAQYF. CDR3 bases: TGTGCCTGGAGAGGTCCGCTGATGGGGGCCCAGTACTTC.

V is TRBV15 and J is TRBJ2-1; 7 nucleotides align to TRBD2. The germline V gene encodes CDR1 LNHNV and CDR2 YYDKDF (reference sequence). The V and J ends lost 5 bases and 1 base, in that order; junction bases with no gene match: 8. The length of the CDR3 is 16 residues. CDR3 loop: CATSGFLADSYNEQFF. In nucleotides, the CDR3 is TGTGCCACCAGCGGATTTCTAGCGGATTCCTACAATGAGCAGTTCTTC.

On this clone itself: Other DNA sequences in the same sample also yield this CDR3. The rearrangement joins TRBV30 to TRBJ1-1; D possibly corresponds to TRBD1 (6 bases). CDR3 size: 13 residues. V was cut by 3 bases and J by 1 base, with 9 bases left in between. Per germline, CDR1 GTSNPN and CDR2 SVGIG (reference sequence). The CDR3 loop is CAWRGQPNTEAFF. CDR3 nucleotides: TGTGCCTGGAGAGGACAGCCGAACACTGAAGCTTTCTTT.

The chain employs TRBV7-9 and TRBJ2-3, with TRBD2 matching over 8 bases. Trimming took 5 bases from V and 6 from J; bases not matched to a gene: 13. The CDR3 is made up of 16 amino acids. Germline V CDR1 and CDR2: SEHNR, FQNEAQ (reference sequence). CDR3 DNA: TGTGCCAGCAGCCCCCACCCCAGCGGGAGAGCGGATACGCAGTATTTT. This gives the protein CASSPHPSGRADTQYF.

This sequence joins TRBV30 and TRBJ2-6; tentative D call: TRBD1 (5 bases). Trimming left V 3 bases short and J 2 bases short, with 14 bases between. Germline loops: CDR1 GTSNPN, CDR2 SVGIG (reference sequence). The CDR3 contains 16 residues. CDR3 DNA: TGTGCCTGGAGGACAGCCTCTATGGCTGGGGCCAACGTCCTGACTTTC. It yields the protein CAWRTASMAGANVLTF. Full variable domain (missing parts from reference TRBV30 and TRBJ2-6): SQTIHQWPATLVQPVGSPLSLECTVEGTSNPNLYWYRQAAGRGLQLLFYSVGIGQISSEVPQNLSASRPQDRQFILSSKKLLLSDSGFYLCAWRTASMAGANVLTFGAGSRLTVL.

The J gene is TRBJ2-5, the V gene TRBV5-1; D remains unclear. CDR1 SGHRS and CDR2 YFSETQ come from the germline V gene. The length of the CDR3 is 14 residues. V shed 0 bases and J shed 1 base, with 7 bases lying between them. The CDR3 loop is CASSLEVSQETQYF. DNA for the CDR3: TGCGCCAGCAGCTTGGAAGTCAGCCAAGAGACCCAGTACTTC.

As DNA, the CDR3 is TGTGCCAGCAGCCGGGACCTGACGGAGCAGTTCTTC. Its protein is CASSRDLTEQFF. The chain couples TRBV9 to TRBJ2-1; D might be TRBD1 or TRBD2, each matching 5 bases. CDR1 is SGDLS, CDR2 YYNGEE, per germline. This CDR3 is built from 12 residues. Trimming took 4 bases from V and 10 from J, leaving 12 bases between them.

The table lists this clone with a few counts. The V and J genes are TRBV27 and TRBJ2-7, with TRBD1 matching over 7 bases. CDR3 length equals 17 residues. Germline lookup yields CDR1 MNHEY and CDR2 SMNVEV (reference sequence). After removal of 5 bases from V and 0 bases from J, the junction contained 13 bases not matched to a gene. The CDR3 DNA sequence: TGTGCCAGCAGTCTATTTCGGGACAGCTTTAGCTCCTACGAGCAGTACTTC. Its protein product is CASSLFRDSFSSYEQYF.

This sequence joins TRBV28 and TRBJ1-2; D unclear. V dropped 8 bases and J dropped 4 bases, with 11 bases sitting between them. CDR3 length: 12 amino acids. CDR1 and CDR2 from the germline V gene are MDHEN and SYDVKM. Here the CDR3 DNA reads TGTGCCAGCTTGGAGATCCCCTATGGCTACACCTTC. Translating gives CASLEIPYGYTF.

This chain uses TRBV2 with TRBJ2-1; tentatively, D is TRBD2 (7 bases). V lost 6 bases, J lost 4 bases, and 13 bases lay in between. CDR1 SNHLY and CDR2 FYNNEI come from the germline V gene. This CDR3 is built from 14 residues. The CDR3 coding sequence is TGTGCCAGCAGGGGGGCTAGCGGTTACAATGAGCAGTTCTTC. Its translation: CASRGASGYNEQFF.

The rearrangement joins TRBV7-2 to TRBJ2-7; D uncertain. CDR3 size: 14 residues. Germline V gene sequence: CDR1 SGHTA, CDR2 FQGNSA. Trimming left V 0 bases short and J 6 bases short, with 12 bases between. The CDR3 loop reads CASSLALSTGEQYF. The CDR3 DNA reads TGTGCCAGCAGCTTAGCGCTGTCCACTGGCGAGCAGTACTTC.

V and J are TRBV30 and TRBJ2-7, with 8 bases fitting TRBD2. The CDR3 is made up of 20 amino acids. V lost 5 bases to trimming and J lost 3 bases; unmatched junction nucleotides: 27. Germline CDR1 reads GTSNPN; CDR2 reads SVGIG (reference sequence). The CDR3 sequence: CAWWSGLWTVSQRERYEQYF. CDR3 DNA: TGTGCCTGGTGGTCCGGCCTGTGGACAGTCTCCCAGCGGGAGCGCTACGAGCAGTACTTC.

This clone has just a few counts. The gene calls are TRBV4-3 and TRBJ2-7; D is perhaps TRBD1 (5 bases). The CDR3 has 15 amino acids. In germline, CDR1 is LGHNA, CDR2 YSLEER. Trimming left V 1 base short and J 2 bases short, with 12 bases between. CDR3 sequence: CASSQVGAATYEQYF. CDR3 nucleotides: TGCGCCAGCAGCCAAGTTGGGGCGGCAACCTACGAGCAGTACTTC.

This clone was counted only a few times. The chain uses TRBV25-1 and TRBJ2-1; 7 nucleotides match TRBD1. Germline V gene sequence: CDR1 MGHDK, CDR2 SYGVNS. The CDR3 covers 13 residues. V shed 11 bases and J 0 bases; nucleotides not matched to a gene: 4. CDR3 residues: CAARDSSYNEQFF. The CDR3 DNA reads TGTGCCGCCCGGGACAGCTCCTACAATGAGCAGTTCTTC.

This chain connects TRBV30 to TRBJ2-2, with TRBD2 matching over 11 bases. J was trimmed by 0 bases and V by 3 bases; bases with no gene match: 3. CDR1 is GTSNPN, CDR2 SVGIG, per germline (reference sequence). The CDR3 has 16 amino acids. In nucleotides, the CDR3 is TGTGCCTGGAGGGGACTAGCGGTTTCGAACACCGGGGAGCTGTTTTTT. Amino acid sequence: CAWRGLAVSNTGELFF.